Listed below are T cell receptor beta chains from one sample, sequenced in a study of vaccination and CD4 T cells after COVID-19. TCRdb analysed the PCR reads with MiXCR anew, one entry per CDR3 protein. The table lists roughly 10,000 distinct CDR3 sequences, around 60% of them singletons. These receptors have no identified antigens. The specimen was CD4+ T cells from blood, cultured in vitro. The receptors come from a human donor who had recovered from COVID-19. Each CDR3 is given with its conserved first and last residue. D genes are given only for firm matches. Clone size is not always given. Where it is, it says once, few, many or a class for expanded clones.

size	D	J	V	CDR3	DNA
.	TRBD1	TRBJ1-1	TRBV10-3	CAISEQDRGNTEAFF	TGTGCCATCAGTGAGCAAGACAGGGGGAACACTGAAGCTTTCTTT
.	.	TRBJ2-7	TRBV6-2/TRBV6-3	CASSSLGAYEQYF	TGTGCCAGCAGTTCCCTGGGAGCCTACGAGCAGTACTTC
.	.	TRBJ2-7	TRBV27	CASSFGSGKTYEQYF	TGTGCCAGCAGTTTCGGTTCGGGAAAAACCTACGAGCAGTACTTC
.	.	TRBJ1-1	TRBV2	CASGREWNTEAFF	TGTGCCAGCGGGCGGGAGTGGAACACTGAAGCTTTCTTT
few	.	TRBJ1-1	TRBV11-3	CASSLDRENEAFF	TGTGCCAGCAGCTTAGATCGTGAGAACGAAGCTTTCTTT
.	TRBD1	TRBJ2-2	TRBV10-3	CAISESTGVRTGELFF	TGTGCCATCAGTGAGTCGACAGGGGTCCGTACCGGGGAGCTGTTTTTT
.	.	TRBJ1-1	TRBV10-3	CAISESDAIAAFF	TGTGCCATCAGTGAGTCGGACGCGATAGCTGCTTTCTTT
few	TRBD1	TRBJ1-6	TRBV27	CASSSPRTGGNSPLHF	TGTGCCAGCAGTTCGCCCCGGACAGGAGGCAATTCACCCCTCCACTTT
.	TRBD2	TRBJ2-7	TRBV20-1	CSAGDSGRARYEQYF	TGCAGTGCTGGAGATAGCGGGAGGGCAAGATACGAGCAGTACTTC
.	TRBD2	TRBJ2-1	TRBV20-1	CSAKEGLAGVFEQFF	TGCAGTGCAAAGGAAGGACTAGCGGGAGTGTTTGAGCAGTTCTTC
.	TRBD1	TRBJ2-7	TRBV30	CAWSAQGREQYF	TGTGCCTGGAGTGCACAGGGGAGAGAGCAGTACTTC
.	TRBD1	TRBJ1-5	TRBV5-6	CASSWNRGRQHF	TGTGCCAGCAGCTGGAACAGGGGCCGCCAGCATTTT
.	.	TRBJ1-5	TRBV19	CASSIARGINQPQHF	TGTGCCAGTAGTATCGCCAGGGGAATCAATCAGCCCCAGCATTTT
.	.	TRBJ1-2	TRBV20-1	CSARDGSRRIYGYTF	TGCAGTGCTAGAGATGGTAGTAGGAGGATCTATGGCTACACCTTC
.	.	TRBJ2-7	TRBV11-2	CASSSEPGPEVHEQYF	TGTGCCAGCAGCTCCGAGCCGGGCCCCGAAGTCCACGAGCAGTACTTC
once	.	TRBJ1-2	TRBV6-1	CASTWDGANYGYTF	TGTGCCAGCACCTGGGACGGCGCGAACTATGGCTACACCTTC
.	.	TRBJ2-6	TRBV18	CASSPGVPPSGANVLTF	TGTGCCAGCTCACCAGGGGTGCCCCCTTCTGGGGCCAACGTCCTGACTTTC
.	TRBD2	TRBJ2-1	TRBV20-1	CSAQREGANNEQFF	TGCAGTGCCCAGAGGGAGGGAGCTAACAATGAGCAGTTCTTC
.	.	TRBJ1-1	TRBV6-2/TRBV6-3	CAGSYPYRAEDTEAFF	TGTGCCGGCAGTTACCCTTACAGGGCGGAGGACACTGAAGCTTTCTTT
few	.	TRBJ1-5	TRBV7-6	CASSLVSGRNQPQHF	TGTGCCAGCAGCTTAGTTTCAGGGCGTAATCAGCCCCAGCATTTT
.	TRBD2	TRBJ2-1	TRBV7-3	CASSLGRGGLNEQFF	TGTGCCAGCAGCTTAGGGCGGGGGGGCCTCAATGAGCAGTTCTTC
.	TRBD1	TRBJ2-5	TRBV9	CASSPLQGALETQYF	TGTGCCAGCAGCCCCTTACAGGGGGCATTGGAGACCCAGTACTTC
.	.	TRBJ1-1	TRBV12-3/TRBV12-4	CASSFGTEAFF	TGTGCCAGCAGTTTTGGAACTGAAGCTTTCTTT
few	.	TRBJ1-2	TRBV2	CASSESPANYGYTF	TGTGCCAGCAGTGAATCCCCAGCTAACTATGGCTACACCTTC
.	TRBD2	TRBJ2-1	TRBV27	CASTPSGRGGNEQFF	TGTGCCAGCACGCCGAGCGGGAGGGGAGGGAATGAGCAGTTCTTC
.	.	TRBJ2-2	TRBV11-3	CASSAGGYTGELFF	TGTGCCAGCAGCGCCGGTGGGTACACCGGGGAGCTGTTTTTT
medium-sized	.	TRBJ1-2	TRBV21-1	CASSKKLYTF	TGTGCCAGCAGCAAAAAATTGTACACCTTC
few	.	TRBJ1-1	TRBV25-1	CASSAPGPLRAEAFF	TGTGCCAGCAGTGCCCCGGGACCCTTAAGGGCTGAAGCTTTCTTT
.	.	TRBJ2-3	TRBV5-1	CASSLVRRGGTDTQYF	TGCGCCAGCAGCTTGGTTCGGCGGGGTGGGACAGATACGCAGTATTTT
.	.	TRBJ2-7	TRBV20-1	CSARDISGAFEYF	TGCAGTGCTAGAGATATAAGTGGGGCGTTCGAGTACTTC
.	TRBD2	TRBJ2-7	TRBV28	CASSAGGGQSSYEQYF	TGTGCCAGCAGCGCCGGGGGGGGGCAGAGCTCCTACGAGCAGTACTTC
.	TRBD2	TRBJ2-7	TRBV7-2	CASSRGTSGTYEQYF	TGTGCCAGCAGCCGCGGGACTAGCGGGACCTACGAGCAGTACTTC
.	.	TRBJ1-5	TRBV30	CAWSVKGIKPQHF	TGTGCCTGGAGTGTGAAAGGGATCAAGCCCCAGCATTTT
.	TRBD2	TRBJ2-5	TRBV29-1	CSVRTSGGKTQYF	TGCAGCGTTAGGACTAGCGGGGGGAAGACCCAGTACTTC
once	.	TRBJ2-4	TRBV2	CASSQDFSAKNIQYF	TGTGCCAGCAGTCAGGACTTCTCAGCCAAAAACATTCAGTACTTC
.	.	TRBJ2-1	TRBV6-1	CAVQGFGNEQFF	TGTGCCGTCCAGGGGTTCGGGAATGAGCAGTTCTTC
.	.	TRBJ2-2	TRBV28	CASSRATSDEGELFF	TGTGCCAGCAGTCGCGCTACCTCAGACGAGGGGGAGCTGTTTTTT
once	.	TRBJ2-2	TRBV7-2	CARQGNTGELFF	TGTGCCAGACAGGGGAACACCGGGGAGCTGTTTTTT
few	.	TRBJ2-3	TRBV7-2	CASSLTRYTDTQYF	TGTGCCAGCAGCTTAACCAGATACACAGATACGCAGTATTTT
few	.	TRBJ2-7	TRBV7-9	CASSWKQGGLGEQYF	TGTGCCAGCAGCTGGAAACAGGGAGGACTGGGAGAGCAGTACTTC
once	.	TRBJ2-7	TRBV6-1	CASRPGRQSSYEQYF	TGTGCCAGCAGGCCAGGACGGCAAAGCTCCTACGAGCAGTACTTC